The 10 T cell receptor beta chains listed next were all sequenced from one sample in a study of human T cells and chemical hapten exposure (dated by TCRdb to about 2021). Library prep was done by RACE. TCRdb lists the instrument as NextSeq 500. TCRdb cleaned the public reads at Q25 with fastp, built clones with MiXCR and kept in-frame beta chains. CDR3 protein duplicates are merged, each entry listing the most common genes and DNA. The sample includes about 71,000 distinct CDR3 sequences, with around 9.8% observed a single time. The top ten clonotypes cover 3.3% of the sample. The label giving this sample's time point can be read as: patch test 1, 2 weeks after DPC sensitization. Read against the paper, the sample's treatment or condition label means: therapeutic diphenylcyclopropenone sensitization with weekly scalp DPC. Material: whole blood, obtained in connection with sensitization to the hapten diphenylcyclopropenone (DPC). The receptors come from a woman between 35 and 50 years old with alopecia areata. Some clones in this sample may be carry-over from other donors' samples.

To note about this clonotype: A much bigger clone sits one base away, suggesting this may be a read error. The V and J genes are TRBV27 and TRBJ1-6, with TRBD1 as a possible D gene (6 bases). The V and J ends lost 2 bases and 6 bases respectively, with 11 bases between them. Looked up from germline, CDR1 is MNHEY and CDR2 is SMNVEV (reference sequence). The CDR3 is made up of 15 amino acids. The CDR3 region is CASSLPGDLNSPLHF. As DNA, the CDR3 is TGTGCCAGCAGTTTACCAGGGGACCTTAATTCACCCCTCCACTTT.

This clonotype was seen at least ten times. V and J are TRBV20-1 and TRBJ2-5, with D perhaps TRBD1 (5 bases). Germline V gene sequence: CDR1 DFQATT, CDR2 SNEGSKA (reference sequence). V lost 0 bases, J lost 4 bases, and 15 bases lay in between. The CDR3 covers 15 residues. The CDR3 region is CSARDVRQGRETQYF. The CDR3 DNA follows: TGCAGTGCTAGAGACGTCCGGCAGGGCAGAGAGACCCAGTACTTC.

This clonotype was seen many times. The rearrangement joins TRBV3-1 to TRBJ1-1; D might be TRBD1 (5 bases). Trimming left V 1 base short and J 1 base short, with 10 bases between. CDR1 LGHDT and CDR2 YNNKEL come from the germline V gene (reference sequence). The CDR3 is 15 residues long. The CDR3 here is CASSQGRQSNTEAFF. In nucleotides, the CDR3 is TGTGCCAGCAGCCAAGGGCGACAGTCGAACACTGAAGCTTTCTTT.

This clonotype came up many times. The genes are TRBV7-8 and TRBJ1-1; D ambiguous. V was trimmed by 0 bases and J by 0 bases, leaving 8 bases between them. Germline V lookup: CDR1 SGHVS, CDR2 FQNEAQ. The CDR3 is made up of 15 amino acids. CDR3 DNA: TGTGCCAGCAGCTTAGCGGGTGGAGTGAACACTGAAGCTTTCTTT. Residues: CASSLAGGVNTEAFF. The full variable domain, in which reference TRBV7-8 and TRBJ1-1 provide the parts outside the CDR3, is GAGVSQSPRYKVAKRGQDVALRCDPISGHVSLFWYQQALGQGPEFLTYFQNEAQLDKSGLPSDRFFAERPEGSVSTLKIQRTQQEDSAVYLCASSLAGGVNTEAFFGQGTRLTVV.

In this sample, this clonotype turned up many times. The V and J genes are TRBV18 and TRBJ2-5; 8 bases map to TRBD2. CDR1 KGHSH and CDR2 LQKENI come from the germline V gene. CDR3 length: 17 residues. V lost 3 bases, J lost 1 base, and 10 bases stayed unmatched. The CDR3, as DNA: TGTGCCAGCTCACCCACCGGGGATAGCGGGGCCCAAGAGACCCAGTACTTC. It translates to CASSPTGDSGAQETQYF.

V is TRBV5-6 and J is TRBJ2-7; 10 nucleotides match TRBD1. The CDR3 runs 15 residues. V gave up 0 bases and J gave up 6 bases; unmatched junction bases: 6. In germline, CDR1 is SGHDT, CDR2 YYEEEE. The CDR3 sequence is CASSLGGTGALEQYF. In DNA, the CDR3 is TGTGCCAGCAGCTTGGGAGGGACAGGGGCCCTCGAGCAGTACTTC.

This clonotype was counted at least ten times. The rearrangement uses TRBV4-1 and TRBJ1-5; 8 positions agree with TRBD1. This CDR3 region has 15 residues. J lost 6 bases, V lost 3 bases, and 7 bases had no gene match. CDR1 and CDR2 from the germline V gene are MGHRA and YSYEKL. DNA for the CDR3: TGCGCCAGCAGCCAGTCGGGACAGGACGCTCAGCCCCAGCATTTT. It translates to CASSQSGQDAQPQHF.

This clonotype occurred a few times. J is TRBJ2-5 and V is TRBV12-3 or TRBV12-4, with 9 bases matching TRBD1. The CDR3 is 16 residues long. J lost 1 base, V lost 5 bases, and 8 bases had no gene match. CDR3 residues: CASSLTLGQGQETQYF. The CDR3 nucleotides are TGTGCCAGCAGTCTAACCTTGGGACAGGGCCAAGAGACCCAGTACTTC.

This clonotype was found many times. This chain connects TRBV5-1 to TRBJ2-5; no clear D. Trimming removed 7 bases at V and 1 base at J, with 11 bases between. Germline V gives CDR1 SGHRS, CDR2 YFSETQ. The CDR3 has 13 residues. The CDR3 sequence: CASFELSQETQYF. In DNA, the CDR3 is TGCGCCAGCTTCGAACTAAGCCAAGAGACCCAGTACTTC.

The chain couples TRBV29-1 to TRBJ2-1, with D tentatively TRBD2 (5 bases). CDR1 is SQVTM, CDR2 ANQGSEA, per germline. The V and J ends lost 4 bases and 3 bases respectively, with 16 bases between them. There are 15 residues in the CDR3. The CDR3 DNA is TGCAGCGTTGTCGGTCGTAGGGAGAGCTACAATGAGCAGTTCTTC. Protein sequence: CSVVGRRESYNEQFF.